This T cell receptor beta chain emerged from a study of CD8 T cells in ankylosing spondylitis. This clonotype was detected a few times. Its target is not known. Findings of the study overall: Matched synovial fluid from ankylosing spondylitis patients was reported to be enriched for disease-linked clones. CD8+ by phenotype, disease-linked clones were relatively rare in peripheral blood. In the blood and synovial fluid of reactive arthritis, some motif variants had been previously reported. It appeared that ankylosing spondylitis blood was characterized by a TCR beta motif of 8 or 9 highly homologous variants.

Preparation of TCR beta libraries was done by quantitative 5'-RACE with molecular barcodes. TCRdb passed the 5' RACE reads through MiXCR, listing each CDR3 protein once. The table has about 450,000 distinct CDR3 sequences, roughly 25% seen once. CDR3 size: 12 residues. Per the germline V gene, CDR1 is DFQATT and CDR2 is SNEGSKA (reference sequence). The V end was cut by 5 bases, the J end by 4 bases, with 9 bases between. This sequence originates from a male donor with ankylosing spondylitis. The genes are TRBV20-1 and TRBJ1-5; tentative D call: TRBD1 (5 bases). Sequenced: blood, either unsorted or a sorted T cell fraction (not recorded which). Here the CDR3 DNA reads TGCAGTGCTTGGGACCGAAATCAGCCCCAGCATTTT. Its protein product is CSAWDRNQPQHF.